This entry features one T cell receptor beta chain sequence. Its antigen is currently unknown. It was with 60 Vbeta and 13 Jbeta primers that the PCR ran. Sequencing was performed with immunoSEQ multiplex PCR; in TCRdb, only in-frame clones are kept and a portion is missing. The table records about 210,000 clones, about 85% of them present only once. This sample is drawn from a study of cytomegalovirus exposure and HLA in healthy donors. Study-wide results and limits: Confirmation was obtained in vitro that a few CMV-associated chains are specific for CMV antigens.

V was clipped by 2 bases and J by 4 bases, with 11 bases between them. This CDR3 has 15 residues. Germline assignment: CDR1 SNHLY and CDR2 FYNNEI. This clonotype was sampled from a boy between 2 and 10 years old in good health and CMV-seronegative. Sequenced sample: PBMCs. The chain joins TRBV2 to TRBJ2-2; D is uncertain. CDR3 protein: CASSEYILPTGELFF. CDR3 sequence (DNA): TGTGCCAGCAGTGAATATATCCTACCCACCGGGGAGCTGTTTTTT.